Each of the 26 T cell receptor beta chains below was sequenced from the same sample in a study of blood T cell repertoires in COVID-19. The method was immunoSEQ multiplex PCR; TCRdb's version includes in-frame clones alone and lacks a portion of them. This repertoire shows about 150,000 clones, roughly 85% found once; its top ten account for under 2.5%. The sample comprised peripheral blood. These TCRs come from a woman at least 80 years old with acute or convalescent COVID-19.

The J gene is TRBJ1-1, the V gene TRBV5-6, with a possible D match to TRBD1 (6 bases). This CDR3 has 15 residues. Germline values: CDR1 SGHDT, CDR2 YYEEEE. Trimming took 3 bases from V and 0 from J, leaving 12 bases between them. CDR3 protein: CASSSQGQMNTEAFF. As DNA, the CDR3 is TGTGCCAGCAGCTCGCAAGGACAGATGAACACTGAAGCTTTCTTT.

This chain links TRBV6-2 or TRBV6-3 with TRBJ1-5; D perhaps matches TRBD1 (5 bases). Germline CDR1 is MNHEY and CDR2 is SVGEGT. The CDR3 covers 17 residues. V lost 5 bases and J 4 bases, leaving 21 bases between the germline ends. Written as DNA, the CDR3 is TGTGCCAGCAGTGCTTCCGGGGGAGGTTTCGGAAATCAGCCCCAGCATTTT. This sequence encodes CASSASGGGFGNQPQHF.

V gene TRBV30 combines with J gene TRBJ2-5; 10 nucleotides line up with TRBD2. The germline V gene encodes CDR1 GTSNPN and CDR2 SVGIG (reference sequence). J lost 5 bases, V lost 2 bases, and 5 bases had no gene match. This CDR3 has 14 residues. The CDR3 sequence is CAWSSGRERETQYF. The CDR3 nucleotides are TGTGCCTGGAGTAGCGGGAGGGAGAGGGAGACCCAGTACTTC.

This clone occurred once. The chain joins TRBV29-1 to TRBJ1-1, with 8 bases matching TRBD1. V lost 4 bases to trimming and J lost 4 bases; unmatched junction nucleotides: 5. The CDR3 totals 13 residues. Germline V lookup: CDR1 SQVTM, CDR2 ANQGSEA. CDR3 amino acids: CSVGPTGGTEAFF. CDR3 sequence (DNA): TGCAGCGTTGGTCCCACAGGGGGCACTGAAGCTTTCTTT.

The V gene is TRBV5-1, the J gene TRBJ1-4; 7 nucleotides match TRBD1. The CDR3 consists of 16 residues. Germline loops: CDR1 SGHRS, CDR2 YFSETQ. The junction had 10 bases not matched to a gene; V was cut back by 6 bases and J by 2 bases. The CDR3 sequence is CASTPGGGATNEKLFF. The CDR3 nucleotides are TGCGCCAGCACCCCGGGAGGGGGCGCGACTAATGAAAAACTGTTTTTT.

The V call is TRBV30, the J call TRBJ1-5; the D is unclear. The V end lost 3 bases, the J end lost 6 bases, and 12 bases lay between the germline ends. The CDR3 is 13 residues long. Germline CDR1 GTSNPN, CDR2 SVGIG (reference sequence). The CDR3 protein is CAWSPTLSQPQHF. The CDR3 DNA reads TGTGCCTGGAGCCCAACCCTTAGTCAGCCCCAGCATTTT.

The V call is TRBV29-1, the J call TRBJ1-1; 9 bases are shared with TRBD1. V was clipped by 5 bases and J by 9 bases; unmatched bases: 10. The CDR3 runs to 13 residues. The germline V gene has CDR1 SQVTM and CDR2 ANQGSEA. The CDR3 DNA follows: TGCAGCGTTCGGTTACAGGGGGCAGGCAAAGCTTTCTTT. Encoded protein: CSVRLQGAGKAFF.

The chain uses TRBV5-6 and TRBJ2-5; TRBD2 is a possible D gene (6 bases). Germline CDR1 SGHDT, CDR2 YYEEEE. The CDR3 length is 13 residues. V lost 4 bases, J lost 4 bases, and 11 bases lay in between. The DNA for the CDR3 is TGTGCCAGCAGCCGCGGGGAGGTAGAGACCCAGTACTTC. It codes for CASSRGEVETQYF.

This chain connects TRBV11-2 to TRBJ1-2; perhaps TRBD1 as D (5 bases). The germline V gene has CDR1 SGHAT and CDR2 FQNNGV. This CDR3 comprises 14 residues. The V gene lost 5 bases and the J gene lost 8 bases, with 18 bases spanning the gap. The chain's CDR3 is CASSRNVGGGGYTF. CDR3 DNA sequence: TGTGCCAGCAGCCGAAATGTGGGGGGTGGAGGCTACACCTTC. The full variable domain, in which reference TRBV11-2 and TRBJ1-2 provide the parts outside the CDR3, is EAGVAQSPRYKIIEKRQSVAFWCNPISGHATLYWYQQILGQGPKLLIQFQNNGVVDDSQLPKDRFSAERLKGVDSTLKIQPAKLEDSAVYLCASSRNVGGGGYTFGSGTRLTVV.

The chain is built from TRBV5-4 and TRBJ1-1, with TRBD1 matching 12 bases. Germline CDR1 and CDR2: SGHNT and YYREEE (reference sequence). This CDR3 has 17 amino acids. Trimming took 5 bases from V and 6 from J; bases not matched to a gene: 14. CDR3 coding DNA: TGTGCCAGCAGACTGTGGGACAGGGGGCCAAGGGTGGCTGAAGCTTTCTTT. It translates to CASRLWDRGPRVAEAFF.

The V call is TRBV3-1 (or the pseudogene TRBV3-2), the J call TRBJ1-1; TRBD1 matches at 9 bases. In germline, CDR1 is LGHDT, CDR2 YNNKEL (reference sequence). V shed 0 bases and J 4 bases; nucleotides not matched to a gene: 15. This CDR3 has 19 amino acids. DNA for the CDR3: TGTGCCAGCAGCCAAGAAAAGACCCGGGACAGGGCATTTCCCACTGAAGCTTTCTTT. Amino acids: CASSQEKTRDRAFPTEAFF.

The V gene is TRBV5-4, the J gene TRBJ2-7; no clear D gene. Germline lookup yields CDR1 SGHNT and CDR2 YYREEE (reference sequence). The CDR3 extends over 13 amino acids. Trimming pared 1 base from V and 7 bases from J, leaving 12 bases between. In DNA form, the CDR3 reads TGTGCCAGCAGCTTGATAGCTCCATCGGAGCAGTACTTC. Translated, it gives CASSLIAPSEQYF.

J is TRBJ2-1 and V is TRBV27; the D gene is possibly TRBD1 (6 bases). The CDR3 has 15 residues. Trimming removed 2 bases from V and 6 bases from J, with 14 bases in between. The germline gives CDR1 MNHEY, CDR2 SMNVEV (reference sequence). The CDR3: CASSLLEGVSNEQFF. As DNA, the CDR3 is TGTGCCAGCAGTTTACTAGAGGGGGTGAGCAATGAGCAGTTCTTC.

The rearrangement links TRBV6-5 to TRBJ1-3, with a weak D call TRBD1 (5 bases). CDR3 length: 15 amino acids. Germline V CDR1 and CDR2: MNHEY, SVGAGI. V was pared by 5 bases and J by 0 bases, with 11 bases between. The chain's CDR3 is CASSRRGDSGNTIYF. CDR3 bases: TGTGCCAGCAGTCGCCGGGGGGACTCTGGAAACACCATATATTTT.

The CDR3 loop is CASSPGQYYGYTF. Here the CDR3 DNA reads TGTGCCAGCAGCCCGGGTCAATACTATGGCTACACCTTC. The chain links TRBV3-1 (or the pseudogene TRBV3-2) to TRBJ1-2; D is undetermined. CDR1 and CDR2 (germline): LGHDT, YNNKEL (reference sequence). Trimming shortened V by 4 bases and J by 3 bases, and 9 bases separated the two germline ends. The CDR3 covers 13 residues.

The chain uses TRBV6-6 and TRBJ1-6; 9 positions match TRBD1. The CDR3 spans 15 residues. V gave up 2 bases and J gave up 10 bases; unmatched junction bases: 6. Germline loops: CDR1 MNHNY, CDR2 SVGAGI (reference sequence). The CDR3 nucleotides are TGTGCCAGCAGTTACGGACAGGGGTTGGGGTCACCCCTCCACTTT. This codes for CASSYGQGLGSPLHF.

The chain is built from TRBV12-1 and TRBJ2-1; the table gives TRBD2 as D, unverified against the DNA. TRBV12-1 is a documented pseudogene. This CDR3 has 17 amino acids. The CDR3 DNA reads as TGTGCCAGCAGCTCCACGACTAGCGGGGATTCCTACAATGAGCAGTTCTTC. It is translated as CASSSTTSGDSYNEQFF.

V and J are TRBV7-2 and TRBJ2-6, with D tentatively TRBD2 (6 bases). CDR3 length: 14 residues. V shed 6 bases and J shed 1 base, with 7 bases lying between them. Germline V gene sequence: CDR1 SGHTA, CDR2 FQGNSA. CDR3 protein: CASRGGSGANVLTF. CDR3 DNA: TGTGCCAGCAGAGGAGGGTCTGGGGCCAACGTCCTGACTTTC.

V is TRBV28 and J is TRBJ1-1; 8 bases fit TRBD1. This CDR3 comprises 14 residues. The J segment lost 4 bases and the V segment lost 5 bases, leaving 6 bases of the junction unmatched. In germline, CDR1 is MDHEN, CDR2 SYDVKM. The CDR3 DNA reads as TGTGCCAGCAGTCAGGACAGGGTGGCCACTGAAGCTTTCTTT. It yields the protein CASSQDRVATEAFF.

The chain joins TRBV12-5 to TRBJ2-1; D is perhaps TRBD2 (7 bases). The germline V gene encodes CDR1 LGHNT and CDR2 FRNRAP. The CDR3 runs to 17 residues. Trimming shortened V by 3 bases and J by 5 bases, and 20 bases separated the two germline ends. This CDR3 reads CASGFWGGPRPDNEQFF. The CDR3, as DNA: TGTGCTAGTGGTTTCTGGGGGGGCCCAAGACCTGACAATGAGCAGTTCTTC.

The chain recombines TRBV19 with TRBJ1-1; 7 nucleotides align to TRBD1. Germline loops: CDR1 LNHDA, CDR2 SQIVND (reference sequence). The CDR3 totals 14 residues. Trimming removed 10 bases from V and 1 base from J; junction bases left unmatched: 9. The CDR3, as DNA: TGTGCCACCAGCTGGGACAGCTCGAACACTGAAGCTTTCTTT. It specifies CATSWDSSNTEAFF.

This CDR3 reads CASSFRGRAEETQYF. CDR3 nucleotides: TGTGCCAGCAGCTTTAGAGGGAGGGCCGAAGAGACCCAGTACTTC. The chain is built from TRBV13 and TRBJ2-5; 7 positions match TRBD2. Germline assignment: CDR1 PRHDT and CDR2 FYEKMQ (reference sequence). Germline trimming cut 3 bases from V and 3 bases from J; bases unmatched to any gene: 7. The CDR3 has 15 amino acids.

The V call is TRBV5-1, the J call TRBJ2-1; D is perhaps TRBD1 (6 bases). V shed 0 bases and J shed 6 bases, with 13 bases lying between them. The CDR3 covers 15 residues. In germline, CDR1 is SGHRS, CDR2 YFSETQ. The CDR3 DNA follows: TGCGCCAGCAGCTTGGCGGCAGGGGCGGGCAATGAGCAGTTCTTC. It codes for CASSLAAGAGNEQFF.

This chain joins TRBV7-2 and TRBJ1-5, with D unresolved. V dropped 1 base and J dropped 6 bases, with 19 bases sitting between them. The CDR3 spans 17 residues. Germline CDR1 SGHTA, CDR2 FQGNSA. The CDR3 sequence: CASSLVRGNGESQPQHF. The CDR3 bases are TGTGCCAGCAGCTTAGTACGAGGGAACGGAGAGAGTCAGCCCCAGCATTTT.

The chain has TRBV11-3 and TRBJ2-7, with 8 bases lining up with TRBD2. V was pared by 5 bases and J by 0 bases, with 3 bases of the junction left unmatched. Germline V gene data show CDR1 as SGHNT and CDR2 as YENEEA. The CDR3 loop spans 14 amino acids. DNA for the CDR3: TGTGCCAGCAGCACGGGGGGGCACTCCTACGAGCAGTACTTC. Its protein product is CASSTGGHSYEQYF.

V usage is TRBV29-1 and J usage is TRBJ1-2; 7 bases are a match to TRBD1. V lost 2 bases, J lost 8 bases, and 17 bases stayed unmatched. Germline CDR1 is SQVTM and CDR2 is ANQGSEA. CDR3 length: 16 amino acids. The CDR3 region has the DNA TGCAGCGTTGAATGGACAGGATTACCGATGAGATGGGGCTACACCTTC. Its translation: CSVEWTGLPMRWGYTF.